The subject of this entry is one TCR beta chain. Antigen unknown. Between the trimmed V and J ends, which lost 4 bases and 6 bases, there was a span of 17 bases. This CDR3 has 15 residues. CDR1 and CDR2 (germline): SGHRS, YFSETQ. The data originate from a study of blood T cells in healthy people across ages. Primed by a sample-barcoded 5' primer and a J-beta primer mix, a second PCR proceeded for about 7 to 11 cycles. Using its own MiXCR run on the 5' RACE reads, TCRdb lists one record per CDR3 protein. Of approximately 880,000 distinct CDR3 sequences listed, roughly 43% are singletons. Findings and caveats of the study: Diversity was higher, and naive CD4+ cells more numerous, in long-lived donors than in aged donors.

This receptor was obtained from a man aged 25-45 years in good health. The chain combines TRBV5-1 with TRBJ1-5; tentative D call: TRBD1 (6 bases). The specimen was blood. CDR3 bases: TGCGCCAGCAGCGTACGGGGGGCGGTAGGTCAGCCCCAGCATTTT. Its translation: CASSVRGAVGQPQHF.